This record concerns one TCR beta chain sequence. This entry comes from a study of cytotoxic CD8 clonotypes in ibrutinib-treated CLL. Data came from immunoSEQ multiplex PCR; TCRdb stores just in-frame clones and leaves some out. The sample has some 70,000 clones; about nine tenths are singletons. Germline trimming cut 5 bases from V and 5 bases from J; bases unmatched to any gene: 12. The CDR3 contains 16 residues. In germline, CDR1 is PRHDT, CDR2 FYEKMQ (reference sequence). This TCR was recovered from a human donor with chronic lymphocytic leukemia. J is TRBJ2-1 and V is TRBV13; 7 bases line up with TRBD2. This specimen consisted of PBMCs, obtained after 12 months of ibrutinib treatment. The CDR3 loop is CASSHRSGRWDNEQFF. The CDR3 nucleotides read TGTGCCAGCAGCCACCGTAGCGGGCGATGGGACAATGAGCAGTTCTTC.